This T cell receptor (beta chain) was identified during a study of radiation and T cells in renal cell carcinoma. Profiled with immunoSEQ multiplex PCR; TCRdb holds only in-frame clones, not every one. The sample holds roughly 64,000 clones, around three quarters seen once. Sample time point: blood 4 weeks post-SBRT, at nephrectomy. The treatment denotes: 15 Gy SBRT to primary tumor, nephrectomy 4 weeks later. CDR1 is MGHRA, CDR2 YSYEKL, per germline. V was pared by 0 bases and J by 5 bases, with 15 bases between. The CDR3 length is 16 residues. This clonotype originated in a man in his 60s with renal cell carcinoma. This chain uses TRBV4-1 with TRBJ2-3; TRBD1 is a possible D gene (5 bases). The sample here was blood, taken from a patient whose treatment included radiotherapy and nephrectomy. The CDR3 coding sequence is TGCGCCAGCAGCCAAGATAGGGGCCCCGTGGGAGATACGCAGTATTTT. This encodes CASSQDRGPVGDTQYF.